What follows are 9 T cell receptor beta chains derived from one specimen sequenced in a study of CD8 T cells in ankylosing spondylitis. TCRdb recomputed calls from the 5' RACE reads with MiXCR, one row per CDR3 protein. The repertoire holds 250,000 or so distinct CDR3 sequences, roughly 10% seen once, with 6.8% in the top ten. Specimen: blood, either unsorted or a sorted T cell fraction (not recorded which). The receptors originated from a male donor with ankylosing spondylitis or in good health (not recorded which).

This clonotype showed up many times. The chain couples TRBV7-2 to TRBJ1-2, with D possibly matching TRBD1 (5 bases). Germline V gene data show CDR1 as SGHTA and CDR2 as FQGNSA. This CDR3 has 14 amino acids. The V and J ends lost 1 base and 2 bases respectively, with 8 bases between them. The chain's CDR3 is CASSLDGANYGYTF. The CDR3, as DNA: TGTGCCAGCAGCTTAGACGGGGCCAACTATGGCTACACCTTC.

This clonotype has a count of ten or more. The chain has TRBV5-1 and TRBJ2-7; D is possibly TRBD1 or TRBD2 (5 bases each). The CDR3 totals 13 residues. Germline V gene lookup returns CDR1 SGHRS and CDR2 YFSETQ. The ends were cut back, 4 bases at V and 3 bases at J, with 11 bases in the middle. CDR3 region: CASSRDGFYEQYF. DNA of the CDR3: TGCGCCAGCAGCCGGGACGGGTTCTACGAGCAGTACTTC.

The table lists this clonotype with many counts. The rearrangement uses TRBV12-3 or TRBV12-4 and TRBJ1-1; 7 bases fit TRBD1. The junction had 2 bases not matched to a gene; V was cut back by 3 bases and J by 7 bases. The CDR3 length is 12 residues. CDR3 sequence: CASSFTGDEAFF. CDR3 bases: TGTGCCAGCAGTTTTACAGGGGATGAAGCTTTCTTT.

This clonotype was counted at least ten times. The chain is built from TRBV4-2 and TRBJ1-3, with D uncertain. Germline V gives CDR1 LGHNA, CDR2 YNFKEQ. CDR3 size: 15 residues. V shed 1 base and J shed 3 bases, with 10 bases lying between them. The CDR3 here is CASSQVAELGNTIYF. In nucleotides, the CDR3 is TGTGCCAGCAGCCAAGTCGCTGAACTTGGAAACACCATATATTTT.

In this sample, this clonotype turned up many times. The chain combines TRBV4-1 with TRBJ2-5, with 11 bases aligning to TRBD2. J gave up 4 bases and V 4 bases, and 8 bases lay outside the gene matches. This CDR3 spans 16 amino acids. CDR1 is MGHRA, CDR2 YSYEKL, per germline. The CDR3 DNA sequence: TGCGCCAGCAGCCTAAGTAGCGGGGGGGCTCGAGAGACCCAGTACTTC. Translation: CASSLSSGGARETQYF.

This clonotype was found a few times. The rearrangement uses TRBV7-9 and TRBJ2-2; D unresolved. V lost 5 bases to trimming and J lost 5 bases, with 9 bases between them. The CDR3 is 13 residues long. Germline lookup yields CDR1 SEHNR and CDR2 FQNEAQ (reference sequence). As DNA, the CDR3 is TGTGCCAGCAGCCCGAGTGAAACCGGGGAGCTGTTTTTT. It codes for CASSPSETGELFF.

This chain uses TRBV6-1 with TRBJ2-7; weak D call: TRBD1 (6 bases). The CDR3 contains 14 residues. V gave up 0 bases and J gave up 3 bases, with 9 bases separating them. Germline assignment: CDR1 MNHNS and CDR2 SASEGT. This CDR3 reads CASSEAGQNYEQYF. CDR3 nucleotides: TGTGCCAGCAGTGAAGCGGGACAAAACTACGAGCAGTACTTC.

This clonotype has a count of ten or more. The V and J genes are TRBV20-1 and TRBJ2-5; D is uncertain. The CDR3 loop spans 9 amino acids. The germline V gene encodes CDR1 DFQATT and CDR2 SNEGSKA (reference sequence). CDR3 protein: CTRQRAQYF. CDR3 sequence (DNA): TGCACCCGGCAAAGGGCCCAGTACTTC.

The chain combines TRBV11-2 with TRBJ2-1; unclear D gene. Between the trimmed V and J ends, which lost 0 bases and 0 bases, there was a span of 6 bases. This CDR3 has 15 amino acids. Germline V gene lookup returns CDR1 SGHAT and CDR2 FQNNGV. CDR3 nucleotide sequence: TGTGCCAGCAGCTTAGAGATCAGCTCCTACAATGAGCAGTTCTTC. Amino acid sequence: CASSLEISSYNEQFF.